The 11 T cell receptor beta chains reported below all come from one sample, sequenced in a study of regulatory T cells in long-lasting Graves disease. Time point: persistent/refractory GD, antithyroid drugs over 5 years with positive TRAb. Isolated PBMC RNA provided the starting material for the TCR library. iRepertoire HTBI primers and Arm-PCR of CDR3 regions built TCR beta libraries. From the multiplex PCR reads, TCRdb called clonotypes with MiXCR, one entry per CDR3 protein. The table has 400,000 to 500,000 distinct CDR3 sequences, about 21% seen once. Sequences were derived from peripheral blood mononuclear cells (PBMCs), sampled when the disease was refractory, from a patient treated with antithyroid drugs. Source of these receptors: a female donor with Graves disease.

The V gene is TRBV24-1, the J gene TRBJ1-5; D ambiguous. V was trimmed by 5 bases and J by 0 bases, leaving 4 bases between them. This CDR3 contains 13 residues. Germline values: CDR1 KGHDR, CDR2 SFDVKD. The CDR3 DNA is TGTGCCACCAGTGGTAATAGCAATCAGCCCCAGCATTTT. Translated, it gives CATSGNSNQPQHF.

This sequence joins TRBV5-8 and TRBJ1-1, with D hard to call. Germline V gives CDR1 SGHTS, CDR2 YDEGEE. The CDR3 totals 14 residues. V gave up 6 bases and J gave up 5 bases, with 17 bases separating them. In DNA, the CDR3 is TGTGCCAGCACCGCACCTGGGGTGTTTACTGAAGCTTTCTTT. Residues: CASTAPGVFTEAFF.

This clonotype was detected only a few times. A read error is possible here, since a much larger clone lies one base away. The J gene is TRBJ2-7, the V gene TRBV6-2 or TRBV6-3; 7 positions agree with TRBD1. The germline CDR1 and CDR2 sequences are MNHEY and SVGEGT. This CDR3 region has 15 residues. CDR3 DNA sequence: TGTGCCAGCAGTTATCGGGACAGCCTCTCCTACGGGCAGTACTTC. This translates into CASSYRDSLSYGQYF.

This clonotype was detected many times. V is TRBV6-1 and J is TRBJ1-2; D gene unclear. Trimming took off 0 bases at V and 4 bases at J, with 12 bases between the two ends. This CDR3 is 15 amino acids long. The germline gives CDR1 MNHNS, CDR2 SASEGT. This CDR3 reads CASSEAASLVYGYTF. The CDR3 coding sequence is TGTGCCAGCAGTGAAGCGGCCAGCCTCGTCTATGGCTACACCTTC.

This clonotype was detected ten times or more. This chain links TRBV28 with TRBJ2-7; D call uncertain. The V end lost 3 bases, the J end lost 10 bases, and 13 bases lay between the germline ends. The length of the CDR3 is 12 residues. Germline CDR1 MDHEN, CDR2 SYDVKM. DNA for the CDR3: TGTGCCAGCAGTTTCCGGGTTGGGGAACAGTACTTC. Its translation: CASSFRVGEQYF.

This clonotype was counted a few times. V and J are TRBV19 and TRBJ2-2, with D maybe TRBD1 (5 bases). Trimming took off 4 bases at V and 6 bases at J, with 12 bases between the two ends. The germline V gene encodes CDR1 LNHDA and CDR2 SQIVND (reference sequence). The CDR3 length is 14 residues. CDR3 nucleotide sequence: TGTGCCAGTAGTAGGTCAGGGCCATCCGGGGAGCTGTTTTTT. Amino acid sequence: CASSRSGPSGELFF.

Turning to this clonotype: Possible read error: a much larger clone is one base away. V is TRBV4-2 and J is TRBJ1-5; D remains ambiguous. V lost 0 bases to trimming and J lost 0 bases, with 3 bases between them. The CDR3 is 14 residues long. Germline loops: CDR1 LGHNA, CDR2 YNFKEQ. CDR3 sequence (DNA): TGTGCCAGCAGCCAAGAGTATAGCAATCAGCCCCAGCATTTT. Translating it yields CASSQEYSNQPQHF.

On this clonotype itself: Given a much more abundant clone one base away, this may be a read error. CDR3 residues: CASSEGVWRETNEQYF. The CDR3 region has the DNA TGTGCCAGCAGTGAAGGTGTTTGGCGGGAGACCAACGAGCAGTACTTC. This chain links TRBV2 with TRBJ2-7; 7 bases are shared with TRBD2. With 1 base clipped from V and 5 bases from J, the junction kept 11 bases outside the gene matches. This CDR3 is 16 amino acids long. CDR1 and CDR2 from the germline V gene are SNHLY and FYNNEI.

This clonotype was counted many times. The rearrangement joins TRBV20-1 to TRBJ2-7; D not certain. CDR1 DFQATT and CDR2 SNEGSKA come from the germline V gene (reference sequence). This CDR3 comprises 12 residues. Trimming left V 3 bases short and J 3 bases short, with 9 bases between. The DNA of the CDR3 is TGCAGTGCTAGTGGGAATGTCTACGAGCAGTACTTC. Translation: CSASGNVYEQYF.

There are many counts of this clonotype. The chain uses TRBV28 and TRBJ2-5; weak D call: TRBD2 (5 bases). This CDR3 has 15 residues. V was clipped by 2 bases and J by 2 bases, with 12 bases between them. Germline CDR1 is MDHEN and CDR2 is SYDVKM. For the CDR3, the DNA is TGTGCCAGCAGTTTAATATGGGAGTCACAAGAGACCCAGTACTTC. Translation: CASSLIWESQETQYF.

A few counts support this clonotype. The chain combines TRBV5-6 with TRBJ2-7; TRBD1 matches 7 bases. Unmatched junction bases numbered 6, after V lost 4 bases and J lost 5 bases. Germline assignment: CDR1 SGHDT and CDR2 YYEEEE. This CDR3 region has 13 residues. In nucleotides, the CDR3 is TGTGCCAGCAGCCCGACAGGGTTCCACGAGCAGTACTTC. Translating it yields CASSPTGFHEQYF.